What follows are 13 T cell receptor beta chains derived from one specimen sequenced in a study of T cells in Graves' hyperthyroidism and ophthalmopathy. Regions amplified from RNA transcripts were the TCR beta CDR3 regions. The HTBI primer set was used in a first-round RT-PCR of the TCR CDR3. One entry per CDR3 protein, called by TCRdb with MiXCR from the multiplex PCR reads. The data contain hundreds of thousands of distinct CDR3 sequences, approximately 14% of them seen just once; the ten biggest clones take up roughly 7.4%. The sample comprised blood. All receptors derive from a young woman with Graves' hyperthyroidism.

The chain carries TRBV28 and TRBJ2-2, with D possibly matching TRBD2 (7 bases). The CDR3 is 19 amino acids. V dropped 4 bases and J dropped 3 bases, with 24 bases sitting between them. The germline V gene encodes CDR1 MDHEN and CDR2 SYDVKM. The CDR3 spells CASSSRKIGGLRDTGELFF. In nucleotides, the CDR3 is TGTGCCAGCAGTTCGCGGAAGATCGGGGGGCTTAGAGACACCGGGGAGCTGTTTTTT. Using reference TRBV28 and TRBJ2-2 for the parts outside the CDR3, the full variable domain is DVKVTQSSRYLVKRTGEKVFLECVQDMDHENMFWYRQDPGLGLRLIYFSYDVKMKEKGDIPEGYSVSREKKERFSLILESASTNQTSMYLCASSSRKIGGLRDTGELFFGEGSRLTVL.

This clonotype was found many times. The chain employs TRBV3-1 and TRBJ1-6; D not resolved. The CDR3 sequence is 15 residues long. The V gene's germline CDR1 is LGHDT and CDR2 YNNKEL (reference sequence). Trimming shortened V by 1 base and J by 9 bases, and 13 bases separated the two germline ends. The CDR3 loop is CASSQGWNTFSPLHF. The CDR3 nucleotides read TGTGCCAGCAGCCAAGGATGGAACACATTTTCACCCCTCCACTTT.

This clonotype was seen many times. V usage is TRBV7-9 and J usage is TRBJ2-1; tentatively, D is TRBD1 or TRBD2 (6 bases each). CDR3 length: 24 amino acids. With 1 base removed from V and 1 base from J, the gap between germline ends came to 35 bases. CDR1 SEHNR and CDR2 FQNEAQ come from the germline V gene (reference sequence). CDR3 bases: TGTGCCAGCAGCTTAGGGGTTTTTGAAAGCGACACCGGAGGGCCGGGACATTCCTACAATGAGCAGTTCTTC. It specifies CASSLGVFESDTGGPGHSYNEQFF.

This clonotype was recorded many times. This chain links TRBV4-1 with TRBJ2-7, with a tentative D call TRBD2 (7 bases). The V end was cut by 0 bases, the J end by 8 bases, with 11 bases between. In germline, CDR1 is MGHRA, CDR2 YSYEKL. The CDR3 loop spans 13 amino acids. CDR3 nucleotide sequence: TGCGCCAGCAGCCAAGATTGGGGGGGCAAGCAGTACTTC. It encodes CASSQDWGGKQYF.

This clonotype was recorded many times. V usage is TRBV3-1 and J usage is TRBJ2-3, with TRBD2 identical over 7 bases. The ends lost 4 bases at V and 0 bases at J; junction bases unmatched: 4. There are 15 residues in the CDR3. The germline V gene encodes CDR1 LGHDT and CDR2 YNNKEL (reference sequence). CDR3 sequence (DNA): TGTGCCAGCAGCCCACCGGGACTAAGCACAGATACGCAGTATTTT. Translation: CASSPPGLSTDTQYF.

This clonotype appeared many times. The chain joins TRBV6-1 to TRBJ2-7; TRBD2 is a possible D gene (6 bases). Trimming pared 6 bases from V and 2 bases from J, leaving 17 bases between. CDR1 is MNHNS and CDR2 is SASEGT in the germline V gene. The CDR3 has 15 residues. CDR3 region: CASSPTGLGAYEQYF. The CDR3 nucleotides are TGTGCCAGCAGCCCTACGGGACTCGGCGCCTACGAGCAGTACTTC.

In this sample, this clonotype turned up many times. The chain carries TRBV6-2 or TRBV6-3 and TRBJ1-2; no clear D. Germline CDR1 and CDR2: MNHEY and SVGEGT. The CDR3 extends over 13 amino acids. The V gene lost 4 bases and the J gene lost 6 bases, with 12 bases spanning the gap. The CDR3: CASSSWRGNGYTF. CDR3 nucleotide sequence: TGTGCCAGCAGTTCGTGGAGAGGGAATGGCTACACCTTC.

This clonotype appeared a few times. V is TRBV19 and J is TRBJ1-6; 8 nucleotides line up with TRBD1. The CDR3 extends over 12 amino acids. From germline, CDR1 is LNHDA and CDR2 SQIVND (reference sequence). V gave up 11 bases and J gave up 7 bases; unmatched junction bases: 4. The CDR3 DNA reads TGTGCCGGTGGGACAGGCAATTCACCCCTCCACTTT. Translating gives CAGGTGNSPLHF.

This clonotype was picked up many times. This rearrangement joins TRBV5-4 to TRBJ2-3; D perhaps matches TRBD1 (7 bases). Germline loops: CDR1 SGHNT, CDR2 YYREEE (reference sequence). V was cut by 5 bases and J by 0 bases, with 16 bases left in between. The CDR3 has 16 amino acids. CDR3 coding DNA: TGTGCCAGCAGTCCCGGGGGACAGAGCAGCACAGATACGCAGTATTTT. Its translation is CASSPGGQSSTDTQYF.

This clonotype was picked up many times. The chain is built from TRBV6-6 and TRBJ2-1; possibly TRBD2 for D (6 bases). Trimming removed 2 bases from V and 7 bases from J, with 12 bases in between. The germline V gene has CDR1 MNHNY and CDR2 SVGAGI (reference sequence). The CDR3 loop spans 14 amino acids. The CDR3 bases are TGTGCCAGCAGTTACCAGGGAGGAACGAATGAGCAGTTCTTC. Protein sequence: CASSYQGGTNEQFF.

The CDR3 DNA follows: TGTGCCAGCAGCGACAGGGGAGCGCGAAAACTGTTTTTT. It codes for CASSDRGARKLFF. The chain couples TRBV6-1 to TRBJ1-4; 8 bases fit TRBD1. Germline loops: CDR1 MNHNS, CDR2 SASEGT. J was trimmed by 10 bases and V by 6 bases; bases with no gene match: 7. This CDR3 is 13 amino acids long.

There are many counts of this clonotype. The chain links TRBV28 to TRBJ2-7, with no clear D. V lost 6 bases to trimming and J lost 1 base, with 19 bases between them. The CDR3 is made up of 16 amino acids. Germline CDR1 reads MDHEN; CDR2 reads SYDVKM. Here the CDR3 DNA reads TGTGCCAGCAGCCTTGCCCGGATCTCTAATTCCTACGAGCAGTACTTC. Encoded protein: CASSLARISNSYEQYF. The full variable domain, with the rest looked up from reference TRBV28 and TRBJ2-7, is DVKVTQSSRYLVKRTGEKVFLECVQDMDHENMFWYRQDPGLGLRLIYFSYDVKMKEKGDIPEGYSVSREKKERFSLILESASTNQTSMYLCASSLARISNSYEQYFGPGTRLTVT.

The chain joins TRBV11-3 to TRBJ2-3; 11 bases align to TRBD2. CDR3 length equals 18 residues. Germline trimming cut 6 bases from V and 2 bases from J; bases unmatched to any gene: 13. Germline V gives CDR1 SGHNT, CDR2 YENEEA. DNA of the CDR3: TGTGCCAGCAGACCGGGACTAGCGGCACTCCTTCCCACAGATACGCAGTATTTT. Amino acid sequence: CASRPGLAALLPTDTQYF.